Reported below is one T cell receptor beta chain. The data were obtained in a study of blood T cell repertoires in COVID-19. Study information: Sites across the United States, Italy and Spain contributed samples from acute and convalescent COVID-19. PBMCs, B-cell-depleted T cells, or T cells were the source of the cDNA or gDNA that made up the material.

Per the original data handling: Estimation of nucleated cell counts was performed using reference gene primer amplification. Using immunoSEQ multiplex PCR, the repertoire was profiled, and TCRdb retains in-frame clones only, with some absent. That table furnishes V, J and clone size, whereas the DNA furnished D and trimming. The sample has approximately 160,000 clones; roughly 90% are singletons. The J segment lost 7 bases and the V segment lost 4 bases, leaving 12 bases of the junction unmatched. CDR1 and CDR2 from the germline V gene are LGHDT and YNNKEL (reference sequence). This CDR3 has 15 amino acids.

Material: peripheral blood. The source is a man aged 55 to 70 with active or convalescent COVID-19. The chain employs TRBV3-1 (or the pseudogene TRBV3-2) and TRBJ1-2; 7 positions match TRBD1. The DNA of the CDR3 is TGTGCCAGCAGCCCTAATCCTAACAGGGGTTCTGGCTACACCTTC. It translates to CASSPNPNRGSGYTF.